These 8 T cell receptor beta chains came from one sample sequenced in a study of OX40 agonist ivuxolimab in advanced cancers. The assay was immunoSEQ multiplex PCR, and TCRdb's table has in-frame clones only and misses some. The top ten hold around 0.86% of the sample, which has approximately 70,000 clones, about 86% seen once. This sample comprised CD4+ or CD8+ T cells sorted from blood, obtained in a trial of the OX40 agonist ivuxolimab. The receptor source for this set is an adult with an advanced solid tumor such as melanoma, head and neck, liver or kidney cancer.

CDR3 in amino acids: CASSVPGRNSPLHF. In DNA form, the CDR3 reads TGTGCCAGTAGTGTTCCGGGGCGGAATTCACCCCTCCACTTT. The gene calls are TRBV19 and TRBJ1-6, with D perhaps matching TRBD1 (5 bases). The ends were cut back, 5 bases at V and 7 bases at J, with 12 bases in the middle. This CDR3 has 14 residues. Germline V lookup: CDR1 LNHDA, CDR2 SQIVND (reference sequence).

The chain carries TRBV6-6 and TRBJ2-2; D ambiguous. This CDR3 region has 12 residues. Germline lookup yields CDR1 MNHNY and CDR2 SVGAGI (reference sequence). Deletions cut 6 bases from V and 7 bases from J, with 9 bases between. Here the CDR3 DNA reads TGTGCCAGCAGGCCTGTTCTCGGGGAGCTGTTTTTT. Amino acid sequence: CASRPVLGELFF.

CDR3 sequence reads: CASRFGTGGRGEQYF. Here the CDR3 DNA reads TGTGCCAGCAGATTCGGGACAGGGGGAAGGGGCGAGCAGTACTTC. This sequence joins TRBV5-5 and TRBJ2-7; 11 positions agree with TRBD1. The CDR3 has 15 amino acids. Unmatched junction bases numbered 10, after V lost 5 bases and J lost 6 bases. Per the germline V gene, CDR1 is SGHKS and CDR2 is YYEKEE (reference sequence).

The CDR3 sequence is CASSLGQGTDTQYF. CDR3 bases: TGTGCCAGCAGCTTGGGACAGGGAACAGATACGCAGTATTTT. The chain combines TRBV7-6 with TRBJ2-3; 9 nucleotides agree with TRBD1. Germline CDR1 reads SGHVS; CDR2 reads FNYEAQ. The CDR3 has 14 residues. V lost 3 bases, J lost 3 bases, and 1 base stayed unmatched.

Regarding this clone: The sample carries other DNA sequences with the same CDR3. J is TRBJ2-7 and V is TRBV5-1; TRBD1 aligns across 7 bases. This CDR3 region has 14 residues. Losses at the gene ends were 0 bases for V and 2 bases for J; bases not matched to a gene: 2. In germline, CDR1 is SGHRS, CDR2 YFSETQ. The CDR3 DNA is TGCGCCAGCAGCTTGGCCCAGGGGGCCTACGAGCAGTACTTC. Protein: CASSLAQGAYEQYF. The whole variable domain, remainder taken from reference TRBV5-1 and TRBJ2-7, is KAGVTQTPRYLIKTRGQQVTLSCSPISGHRSVSWYQQTPGQGLQFLFEYFSETQRNKGNFPGRFSGRQFSNSRSEMNVSTLELGDSALYLCASSLAQGAYEQYFGPGTRLTVT.

The rearrangement links TRBV28 to TRBJ2-7; maybe TRBD2 (6 bases). Trimming cost V 6 bases and J 2 bases, with 17 bases left between them. The V gene's germline CDR1 is MDHEN and CDR2 SYDVKM. This CDR3 spans 15 amino acids. The CDR3 nucleotides read TGTGCCAGCAGCCCTGGGGGGTACCCCACCTACGAGCAGTACTTC. The encoded protein is CASSPGGYPTYEQYF.

The V gene is TRBV10-3, the J gene TRBJ1-2, with D hard to call. The CDR3 is 16 amino acids. V shed 5 bases and J shed 2 bases, with 18 bases lying between them. Germline V lookup: CDR1 ENHRY, CDR2 SYGVKD. CDR3 protein: CAISRPGGVRNYGYTF. The CDR3 DNA follows: TGTGCCATCAGTAGGCCCGGAGGAGTAAGGAACTATGGCTACACCTTC.

Comments on this clone: Distinct nucleotide sequences in the sample also encode this CDR3. This chain uses TRBV14 with TRBJ1-2; tentatively, D is TRBD1 (6 bases). V dropped 2 bases and J dropped 7 bases, with 20 bases sitting between them. The CDR3 loop spans 16 amino acids. Germline CDR1 and CDR2: SGHDN and FVKESK. The CDR3 spells CASSQTRPGGAFGYTF. As DNA, the CDR3 is TGTGCCAGCAGCCAAACAAGGCCGGGGGGCGCGTTTGGCTACACCTTC. The full variable domain, in which reference TRBV14 and TRBJ1-2 provide the parts outside the CDR3, is EAGVTQFPSHSVIEKGQTVTLRCDPISGHDNLYWYRRVMGKEIKFLLHFVKESKQDESGMPNNRFLAERTGGTYSTLKVQPAELEDSGVYFCASSQTRPGGAFGYTFGSGTRLTVV.